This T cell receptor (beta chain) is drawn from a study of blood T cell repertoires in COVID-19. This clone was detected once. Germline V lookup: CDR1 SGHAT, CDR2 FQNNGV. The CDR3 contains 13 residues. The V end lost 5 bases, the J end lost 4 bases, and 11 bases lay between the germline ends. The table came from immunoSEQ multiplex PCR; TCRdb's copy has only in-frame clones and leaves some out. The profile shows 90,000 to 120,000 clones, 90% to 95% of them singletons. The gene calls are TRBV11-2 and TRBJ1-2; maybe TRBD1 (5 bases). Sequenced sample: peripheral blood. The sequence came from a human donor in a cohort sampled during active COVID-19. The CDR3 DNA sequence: TGTGCCAGCAGCCGAGGGGAGGGCTATGGCTACACCTTC. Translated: CASSRGEGYGYTF. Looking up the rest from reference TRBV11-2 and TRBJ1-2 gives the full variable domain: EAGVAQSPRYKIIEKRQSVAFWCNPISGHATLYWYQQILGQGPKLLIQFQNNGVVDDSQLPKDRFSAERLKGVDSTLKIQPAKLEDSAVYLCASSRGEGYGYTFGSGTRLTVV.